Presented here are 17 T cell receptor beta chains from one specimen sequenced in a study of cytomegalovirus exposure and HLA in healthy donors. The PCR was carried out with 60 Vbeta primers and 13 Jbeta primers. Produced via immunoSEQ multiplex PCR; TCRdb's table is partial and in-frame only. The table includes 85,000 to 120,000 clones, approximately 70% detected once. The sequenced sample was PBMCs. These receptors all stem from a boy aged 5 to 17 in good health and CMV-seronegative.

In this sample, this clone turned up a few times. The J gene is TRBJ2-3, the V gene TRBV9, with 8 bases fitting TRBD2. Looked up from germline, CDR1 is SGDLS and CDR2 is YYNGEE. V gave up 0 bases and J gave up 4 bases; unmatched junction bases: 4. The CDR3 extends over 15 amino acids. The CDR3 reads CASSVVAGGADTQYF. In nucleotides, the CDR3 is TGTGCCAGCAGCGTAGTGGCGGGAGGTGCAGATACGCAGTATTTT.

The V and J genes are TRBV2 and TRBJ2-1, with TRBD2 matching over 8 bases. Germline CDR1 SNHLY, CDR2 FYNNEI. The CDR3 extends over 13 amino acids. The J segment lost 8 bases and the V segment lost 7 bases, leaving 7 bases of the junction unmatched. The CDR3 DNA reads as TGTGCCAGCATTCCTTACGGGAGGGATGAGCAGTTCTTC. Protein sequence: CASIPYGRDEQFF.

This clone has just one count. The CDR3 reads CASKIRGQNTEAFF. CDR3 DNA sequence: TGTGCCAGCAAGATCAGGGGGCAGAACACTGAAGCTTTCTTT. This chain uses TRBV5-6 with TRBJ1-1; 8 positions agree with TRBD1. In germline, CDR1 is SGHDT, CDR2 YYEEEE. V trimming: 6 bases; J trimming: 1 base; junction bases outside the gene matches: 5. This CDR3 spans 14 amino acids.

The J gene is TRBJ1-1, the V gene TRBV30, with D possibly TRBD1 on 5 matching bases. CDR1 is GTSNPN and CDR2 is SVGIG in the germline V gene (reference sequence). The CDR3 loop spans 14 amino acids. Trimming left V 1 base short and J 6 bases short, with 15 bases between. The CDR3 coding sequence is TGTGCCTGGAGTGAAAAGGGAGGGGTGGCTGAAGCTTTCTTT. Protein: CAWSEKGGVAEAFF. The complete variable domain, with remaining parts taken from reference TRBV30 and TRBJ1-1, reads SQTIHQWPATLVQPVGSPLSLECTVEGTSNPNLYWYRQAAGRGLQLLFYSVGIGQISSEVPQNLSASRPQDRQFILSSKKLLLSDSGFYLCAWSEKGGVAEAFFGQGTRLTVV.

V is TRBV18 and J is TRBJ1-5, with D perhaps matching TRBD1 (5 bases). Looked up from germline, CDR1 is KGHSH and CDR2 is LQKENI. With 3 bases removed from V and 1 base from J, the gap between germline ends came to 13 bases. CDR3 size: 16 residues. In DNA, the CDR3 is TGTGCCAGCTCACCGCTGGGGGGAGGGAGCAATCAGCCCCAGCATTTT. Translating it yields CASSPLGGGSNQPQHF. The whole variable domain, filled in from reference TRBV18 and TRBJ1-5, reads NAGVMQNPRHLVRRRGQEARLRCSPMKGHSHVYWYRQLPEEGLKFMVYLQKENIIDESGMPKERFSAEFPKEGPSILRIQQVVRGDSAAYFCASSPLGGGSNQPQHFGDGTRLSIL.

This clone was counted a few times. The chain employs TRBV5-4 and TRBJ2-3; 8 bases line up with TRBD2. Germline V gives CDR1 SGHNT, CDR2 YYREEE (reference sequence). V trimming: 2 bases; J trimming: 9 bases; junction bases outside the gene matches: 5. The CDR3 consists of 13 residues. The DNA of the CDR3 is TGTGCCAGCAGCTTCAGGACTAGCACAACGCAGTATTTT. Its protein is CASSFRTSTTQYF.

CDR3 DNA: TGTGCCAGCAGCTGGGGTTGGCCAGGGGGGAACACTGAAGCTTTCTTT. Amino acid sequence: CASSWGWPGGNTEAFF. The chain recombines TRBV5-4 with TRBJ1-1, with TRBD1 matching 7 bases. CDR1 SGHNT and CDR2 YYREEE come from the germline V gene (reference sequence). The CDR3 consists of 16 residues. V gave up 3 bases and J gave up 1 base; unmatched junction bases: 9.

The chain combines TRBV5-4 with TRBJ1-1, with 8 bases matching TRBD1. V shed 6 bases, J shed 1 base, and the junction held 8 bases outside the gene matches. Germline lookup yields CDR1 SGHNT and CDR2 YYREEE (reference sequence). The CDR3 has 15 amino acids. The CDR3 bases are TGTGCCAGCACCACACAGGGGGTGGGGAACACTGAAGCTTTCTTT. Translating it yields CASTTQGVGNTEAFF.

The genes are TRBV29-1 and TRBJ1-4, with 7 bases aligning to TRBD1. CDR1 is SQVTM and CDR2 is ANQGSEA in the germline V gene. The CDR3 is 12 residues long. V shed 6 bases, J shed 7 bases, and the junction held 5 bases outside the gene matches. The CDR3 DNA reads as TGCAGCGTAGGCCGACAGGGTGAAAAACTGTTTTTT. Its translation is CSVGRQGEKLFF.

This clone was picked up one time. For the CDR3, the DNA is TGCGCCAGCAGCTTCGGAGGGTACAATCAGCCCCAGCATTTT. As protein: CASSFGGYNQPQHF. The chain joins TRBV5-1 to TRBJ1-5; D uncertain. The CDR3 is made up of 14 amino acids. Germline CDR1 is SGHRS and CDR2 is YFSETQ. The ends were cut back, 2 bases at V and 3 bases at J, with 9 bases in the middle. Full variable domain (missing parts from reference TRBV5-1 and TRBJ1-5): KAGVTQTPRYLIKTRGQQVTLSCSPISGHRSVSWYQQTPGQGLQFLFEYFSETQRNKGNFPGRFSGRQFSNSRSEMNVSTLELGDSALYLCASSFGGYNQPQHFGDGTRLSIL.

This clone was counted many times. The chain combines TRBV5-4 with TRBJ2-1; D is unclear. The CDR3 totals 13 residues. The germline CDR1 and CDR2 sequences are SGHNT and YYREEE (reference sequence). The ends were cut back, 5 bases at V and 6 bases at J, with 12 bases in the middle. In DNA form, the CDR3 reads TGTGCCAGCAGAACCGGTGGTCGCAATGAGCAGTTCTTC. Residues: CASRTGGRNEQFF.

V usage is TRBV28 and J usage is TRBJ1-2, with D unclear. Trimming pared 0 bases from V and 8 bases from J, leaving 10 bases between. The CDR3 totals 13 residues. Germline CDR1 MDHEN, CDR2 SYDVKM. CDR3 in DNA: TGTGCCAGCAGTTTATGGGGTAGCGGGGGCTACACCTTC. As protein: CASSLWGSGGYTF.

The chain joins TRBV6-5 to TRBJ1-3; 7 positions match TRBD1. Per germline, CDR1 MNHEY and CDR2 SVGAGI. This CDR3 spans 15 amino acids. The V segment lost 5 bases and the J segment 0 bases; nucleotides outside the gene matches: 4. CDR3 sequence reads: CASSPTGTSGNTIYF. The CDR3 DNA is TGTGCCAGCAGTCCGACAGGGACCTCTGGAAACACCATATATTTT.

The chain carries TRBV9 and TRBJ2-3, with TRBD2 identical over 14 bases. This CDR3 has 16 residues. Germline V gene sequence: CDR1 SGDLS, CDR2 YYNGEE. V was clipped by 4 bases and J by 3 bases; unmatched bases: 4. CDR3 region: CASSTGTSGGTDTQYF. CDR3 DNA sequence: TGTGCCAGCAGCACAGGGACTAGCGGGGGAACAGATACGCAGTATTTT.

This clone was observed a handful of times. The chain carries TRBV7-2 and TRBJ2-3; 7 bases are shared with TRBD1. With V trimmed by 1 base and J by 2 bases, 9 bases remained unmatched. The germline V gene encodes CDR1 SGHTA and CDR2 FQGNSA. This CDR3 has 17 amino acids. Here the CDR3 reads CASSLDRTGHITDTQYF. The CDR3 DNA follows: TGTGCCAGCAGCTTAGATCGGACAGGTCACATCACAGATACGCAGTATTTT.

The chain is built from TRBV30 and TRBJ1-6, with a possible D match to TRBD1 (5 bases). V lost 8 bases, J lost 10 bases, and 18 bases lay in between. Germline assignment: CDR1 GTSNPN and CDR2 SVGIG (reference sequence). This CDR3 is 13 amino acids long. In DNA form, the CDR3 reads TGTGCCATCGGGCGGGGCTCGGGGTCACCCCTCCACTTT. It codes for CAIGRGSGSPLHF.

In DNA form, the CDR3 reads TGTGCCAGCAGCGTAGCTACCTTAGGGGGCCGGACAGATACGCAGTATTTT. It is translated as CASSVATLGGRTDTQYF. This chain links TRBV9 with TRBJ2-3; 7 bases agree with TRBD1. The germline CDR1 and CDR2 sequences are SGDLS and YYNGEE. This CDR3 is 17 amino acids long. With V trimmed by 0 bases and J by 3 bases, 10 bases remained unmatched.